This T cell receptor (beta chain) was captured by sequencing in a study of blood T cell repertoires in COVID-19. Study-level background: Specimens from acute and convalescent COVID-19 originated in the United States, Italy and Spain. T cells, B-cell-depleted T cells, or PBMCs provided the cDNA or gDNA that served as material.

This clone has only one observation. The V and J ends lost 2 bases and 1 base respectively, with 13 bases between them. In germline, CDR1 is MNHEY, CDR2 SMNVEV (reference sequence). This CDR3 comprises 16 residues. Source study methods: How many nucleated cells were present was estimated from reference gene primer amplification. The protocol was immunoSEQ multiplex PCR, while the TCRdb copy is restricted to in-frame clones and leaves out a portion. That table gives V, J and clone size, and the DNA gave D and trimming. The sample lists 150,000 to 200,000 clones; approximately 84% were seen once. This TCR was sampled from a woman over 75 with acute or convalescent COVID-19. Sequencing input: peripheral blood. J is TRBJ2-3 and V is TRBV27; TRBD1 might be the D (5 bases). The chain's CDR3 is CASSLNKGLRTDTQYF. DNA of the CDR3: TGTGCCAGCAGTTTAAATAAGGGGCTACGCACAGATACGCAGTATTTT.